The 25 T cell receptor beta chains given below trace back to one sample, sequenced in a study of immune heterogeneity within non-small cell lung tumors. Bulk tumor genomic DNA, roughly 540 ng per sample, was the template. During surgery, several far-apart biopsies were obtained from every primary tumor. The cohort was untreated, with newly diagnosed non-small cell lung cancer undergoing curative surgery. Multiplex PCR employing 32 V and 13 J primers generated amplicons of the TCR beta CDR3. A single record per CDR3 protein comes from TCRdb applying MiXCR to the multiplex PCR reads. The sample lists approximately 21,000 distinct CDR3 sequences, around 26% occurring once. The sample taken for sequencing was lung tumor tissue. The receptors come from a middle-aged man with non-small cell lung cancer.

The sample holds many counts of this clonotype. The chain combines TRBV30 with TRBJ2-3; no definite D call. The CDR3 extends over 12 amino acids. CDR1 is GTSNPN, CDR2 SVGIG, per germline (reference sequence). Trimming stripped 0 bases from V and 4 bases from J, with 5 bases between. CDR3 sequence: CAWSVLSDTQYF. As DNA, the CDR3 is TGTGCCTGGAGTGTACTTTCAGATACGCAGTATTTT.

In its sample, this clonotype was seen many times. The gene calls are TRBV6-2 or TRBV6-3 and TRBJ2-7; D uncertain. V was clipped by 0 bases and J by 5 bases, with 11 bases between them. The CDR3 length is 14 residues. The germline gives CDR1 MNHEY, CDR2 SVGEGT. This CDR3 is CASSYSTDPDEQYF. The CDR3 nucleotides are TGTGCCAGCAGTTACTCGACGGACCCAGACGAGCAGTACTTC.

The chain carries TRBV18 and TRBJ2-1; possibly TRBD1 for D (5 bases). Between the trimmed V and J ends, which lost 1 base and 3 bases, there was a span of 10 bases. CDR1 KGHSH and CDR2 LQKENI come from the germline V gene. This CDR3 spans 15 amino acids. The CDR3 loop reads CASSPRLGDYNEQFF. DNA of the CDR3: TGTGCCAGCTCACCACGGCTAGGGGACTACAATGAGCAGTTCTTC.

The genes are TRBV19 and TRBJ1-3; D might be TRBD1 (5 bases). The CDR3 extends over 16 amino acids. CDR1 and CDR2 (germline): LNHDA, SQIVND (reference sequence). Trimming cost V 6 bases and J 0 bases, with 15 bases left between them. Written as DNA, the CDR3 is TGTGCCAGTAGGATGGGGCCTGGACTCTCTGGAAACACCATATATTTT. This translates into CASRMGPGLSGNTIYF.

The rearrangement links TRBV5-1 to TRBJ2-7, with 10 bases fitting TRBD2. J gave up 3 bases and V 4 bases, and 4 bases lay outside the gene matches. CDR3 size: 14 residues. The germline CDR1 and CDR2 sequences are SGHRS and YFSETQ. The CDR3 bases are TGCGCCAGCAGCCCCCGACTAGCGGGCTACGAGCAGTACTTC. Translating it yields CASSPRLAGYEQYF.

J is TRBJ2-3 and V is TRBV5-1; TRBD1 agrees at 8 bases. Trimming at V came to 2 bases and at J to 0 bases, leaving 2 bases not matched to a gene. The CDR3 consists of 15 residues. Per germline, CDR1 SGHRS and CDR2 YFSETQ. Here the CDR3 DNA reads TGCGCCAGCAGCTTTCGGACAGGGAGCACAGATACGCAGTATTTT. Encoded protein: CASSFRTGSTDTQYF.

A note on this clonotype: The junction does not match germline at one end; this may be a read error. V and J are TRBV5-8 and TRBJ1-5; D remains ambiguous. The CDR3 spans 12 residues. The V gene's germline CDR1 is SGHTS and CDR2 YDEGEE. CDR3 sequence: CASSLYTQHQHF. CDR3 coding DNA: TGTGCCAGCAGCTTGTATACTCAGCACCAGCATTTT.

This rearrangement joins TRBV5-6 to TRBJ1-4, with D unresolved. V lost 0 bases, J lost 6 bases, and 9 bases lay in between. This CDR3 has 14 amino acids. Germline V gene data show CDR1 as SGHDT and CDR2 as YYEEEE. The CDR3 reads CASSLDRSYEKLFF. The CDR3 nucleotides are TGTGCCAGCAGCTTGGACAGAAGCTATGAAAAACTGTTTTTT.

The chain combines TRBV14 with TRBJ1-1; D is uncertain. The germline gives CDR1 SGHDN, CDR2 FVKESK. The V end lost 3 bases, the J end lost 2 bases, and 7 bases lay between the germline ends. The CDR3 sequence is 13 residues long. CDR3 nucleotide sequence: TGTGCCAGCAGCCAGCAGAGAAACACTGAAGCTTTCTTT. Amino acids: CASSQQRNTEAFF.

CDR3 sequence reads: CASSPQGRGQDGYTF. CDR3 sequence (DNA): TGTGCCAGCAGCCCCCAAGGCAGGGGGCAGGATGGCTACACCTTC. The chain has TRBV4-2 and TRBJ1-2; TRBD1 aligns across 8 bases. V was pared by 4 bases and J by 6 bases, with 10 bases of the junction left unmatched. The CDR3 runs 15 residues. CDR1 and CDR2 (germline): LGHNA, YNFKEQ.

This chain joins TRBV5-1 and TRBJ2-2, with D perhaps matching TRBD2 (6 bases). The CDR3 contains 19 residues. Looked up from germline, CDR1 is SGHRS and CDR2 is YFSETQ. V lost 2 bases, J lost 0 bases, and 20 bases lay in between. The CDR3 DNA follows: TGCGCCAGCAGCTTCCAACGGGAGACAACCTTCGCGAACACCGGGGAGCTGTTTTTT. Amino acid sequence: CASSFQRETTFANTGELFF. The full variable domain, in which reference TRBV5-1 and TRBJ2-2 provide the parts outside the CDR3, is KAGVTQTPRYLIKTRGQQVTLSCSPISGHRSVSWYQQTPGQGLQFLFEYFSETQRNKGNFPGRFSGRQFSNSRSEMNVSTLELGDSALYLCASSFQRETTFANTGELFFGEGSRLTVL.

This clonotype showed up many times. This rearrangement joins TRBV12-3 or TRBV12-4 to TRBJ2-6; perhaps TRBD2 as D (7 bases). Trimming took 7 bases from V and 4 from J, leaving 14 bases between them. This CDR3 comprises 15 residues. The CDR3 region is CASTSRGAGANVLTF. The DNA of the CDR3 is TGTGCCAGCACCTCCCGGGGGGCCGGGGCCAACGTCCTGACTTTC.

A remark on this clonotype: A much larger clone sits a single nucleotide away, making a read error possible. V and J are TRBV6-9 and TRBJ2-7; D remains unclear. V was clipped by 3 bases and J by 3 bases, with 6 bases between them. The CDR3 is 12 amino acids. Germline V gives CDR1 MNHGY, CDR2 SVAAGI. For the CDR3, the DNA is TGTGCCAGCAGTTACAGCTACTACGAGCAGTACTTC. Translated: CASSYSYYEQYF.

The sample holds many counts of this clonotype. V is TRBV27 and J is TRBJ1-5, with TRBD1 as a possible D gene (6 bases). V lost 6 bases and J lost 9, with 15 bases in between. Germline V CDR1 and CDR2: MNHEY, SMNVEV (reference sequence). The CDR3 contains 13 residues. For the CDR3, the DNA is TGTGCCAGCAGAAGGACAGCGAATGGGCCCCAGCATTTT. Amino acids: CASRRTANGPQHF.

The table lists this clonotype with a few counts. This chain links TRBV19 with TRBJ1-5; D is undetermined. Trimming pared 6 bases from V and 7 bases from J, leaving 22 bases between. The CDR3 is made up of 16 amino acids. Germline CDR1 LNHDA, CDR2 SQIVND (reference sequence). CDR3 DNA sequence: TGTGCCAGTAGCCACCGTGTGGGCGACCAAATGCAGCCCCAGCATTTT. This encodes CASSHRVGDQMQPQHF.

This clonotype was observed a few times. The CDR3 protein is CAWSLRDRSYTEAFF. CDR3 sequence (DNA): TGTGCCTGGAGTTTGAGGGACCGGTCGTACACTGAAGCTTTCTTT. The rearrangement joins TRBV30 to TRBJ1-1; weak D call: TRBD1 (5 bases). Trimming removed 2 bases from V and 3 bases from J, with 16 bases in between. Looked up from germline, CDR1 is GTSNPN and CDR2 is SVGIG (reference sequence). The CDR3 sequence is 15 residues long.

On this clonotype itself: Possible read error: a much larger clone is one base away. The rearrangement joins TRBV24-1 to TRBJ2-5; D is unresolved. The length of the CDR3 is 16 residues. Germline V CDR1 and CDR2: KGHDR, SFDVKD. The CDR3 nucleotides are TGTGCCACCAGTGATCCCCTGGGCGCGATTGAAGAGACCCTGTACTTC. The encoded protein is CATSDPLGAIEETLYF.

V gene TRBV5-1 combines with J gene TRBJ1-4; TRBD1 might be the D (5 bases). The CDR3 is 15 amino acids. Trimming cost V 10 bases and J 7 bases, with 23 bases left between them. Germline V CDR1 and CDR2: SGHRS, YFSETQ. In DNA form, the CDR3 reads TGCGCCTGCGGCGCTGAAATGGGGGGTCGTGAAAAACTGTTTTTT. It specifies CACGAEMGGREKLFF. Full variable domain (rest looked up from reference TRBV5-1 and TRBJ1-4): KAGVTQTPRYLIKTRGQQVTLSCSPISGHRSVSWYQQTPGQGLQFLFEYFSETQRNKGNFPGRFSGRQFSNSRSEMNVSTLELGDSALYLCACGAEMGGREKLFFGSGTQLSVL.

The V gene is TRBV30, the J gene TRBJ1-4, with 10 bases matching TRBD1. The CDR3 has 17 residues. Germline V gene lookup returns CDR1 GTSNPN and CDR2 SVGIG (reference sequence). Losses at the gene ends were 0 bases for V and 4 bases for J; bases not matched to a gene: 8. CDR3 protein: CAWSVEDRGYRNEKLFF. CDR3 DNA sequence: TGTGCCTGGAGTGTGGAGGACAGGGGGTACCGTAATGAAAAACTGTTTTTT.

The chain joins TRBV5-1 to TRBJ2-3, with D perhaps TRBD2 (6 bases). This CDR3 spans 14 amino acids. Germline CDR1 and CDR2: SGHRS and YFSETQ. Trimming took 2 bases from V and 6 from J, leaving 13 bases between them. CDR3 nucleotide sequence: TGCGCCAGCAGCTTCGGGAGCGTGAGGGATACGCAGTATTTT. Amino acid sequence: CASSFGSVRDTQYF.

This sequence joins TRBV6-1 and TRBJ1-2, with 7 bases lining up with TRBD1. With 5 bases clipped from V and 6 bases from J, the junction kept 9 bases outside the gene matches. The CDR3 length is 14 residues. Germline CDR1 is MNHNS and CDR2 is SASEGT. CDR3 protein: CASSLGQLIDGYTF. CDR3 DNA: TGTGCCAGCAGTTTGGGACAGTTGATCGATGGCTACACCTTC.

V and J are TRBV2 and TRBJ2-5; D call uncertain. V was pared by 4 bases and J by 1 base, with 13 bases between. The CDR3 runs 15 residues. Germline V lookup: CDR1 SNHLY, CDR2 FYNNEI. The CDR3: CASSAQQIFQETQYF. In nucleotides, the CDR3 is TGTGCCAGCAGTGCCCAGCAGATCTTCCAAGAGACCCAGTACTTC.

V gene TRBV5-6 combines with J gene TRBJ2-7; D might be TRBD1 (6 bases). This CDR3 is built from 13 residues. Looked up from germline, CDR1 is SGHDT and CDR2 is YYEEEE. V was cut by 1 base and J by 6 bases, with 11 bases left in between. The CDR3 loop is CASSLPGTSEQYF. CDR3 coding DNA: TGTGCCAGCAGCTTGCCGGGGACATCCGAGCAGTACTTC.

This clonotype occurred a few times. The CDR3 region has the DNA TGTGCCAGCAGGCGGGGAAGCACAGATACGCAGTATTTT. This sequence encodes CASRRGSTDTQYF. The chain joins TRBV7-6 to TRBJ2-3; possibly TRBD2 for D (6 bases). The CDR3 contains 13 residues. The V end was cut by 6 bases, the J end by 0 bases, with 7 bases between. Per the germline V gene, CDR1 is SGHVS and CDR2 is FNYEAQ.

This clonotype was seen more than once but under ten times. The CDR3, as DNA: TGTGCCAGCAGCTTGGGGTCGGACTACGAGCAGTACTTC. This sequence encodes CASSLGSDYEQYF. The chain combines TRBV5-5 with TRBJ2-7; D call uncertain. This CDR3 has 13 amino acids. Germline V gene lookup returns CDR1 SGHKS and CDR2 YYEKEE (reference sequence). V was trimmed by 0 bases and J by 3 bases, leaving 7 bases between them.